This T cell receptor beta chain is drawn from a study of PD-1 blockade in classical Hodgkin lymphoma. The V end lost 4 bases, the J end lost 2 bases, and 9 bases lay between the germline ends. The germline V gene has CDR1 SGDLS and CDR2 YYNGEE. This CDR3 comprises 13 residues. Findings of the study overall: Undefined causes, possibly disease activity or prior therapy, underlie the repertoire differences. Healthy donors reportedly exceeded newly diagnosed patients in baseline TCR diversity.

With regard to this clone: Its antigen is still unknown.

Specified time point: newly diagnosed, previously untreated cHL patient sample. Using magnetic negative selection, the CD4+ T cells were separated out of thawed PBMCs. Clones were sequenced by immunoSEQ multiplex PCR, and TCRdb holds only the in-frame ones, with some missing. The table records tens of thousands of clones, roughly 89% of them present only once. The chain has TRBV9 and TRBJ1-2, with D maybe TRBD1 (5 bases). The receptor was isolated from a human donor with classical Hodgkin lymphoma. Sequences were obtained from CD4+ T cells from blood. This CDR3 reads CASSLEGNYGYTF. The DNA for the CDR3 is TGTGCCAGCAGCCTTGAGGGGAACTATGGCTACACCTTC.